A single sample is the source of the 21 T cell receptor beta chains below, sequenced in a study of control samples from healthy donors and cancer patients. TCRdb keeps only in-frame clones here, not all; method: immunoSEQ multiplex PCR. The sample holds about 89,000 clones; about 89% are singletons and the top ten take roughly 21%. The specimen was blood. Source of these receptors: a man younger than 45 in good health.

V and J are TRBV7-2 and TRBJ1-6; TRBD1 agrees at 9 bases. V was clipped by 4 bases and J by 6 bases; unmatched bases: 1. This CDR3 has 14 amino acids. Per the germline V gene, CDR1 is SGHTA and CDR2 is FQGNSA. CDR3 DNA: TGTGCCAGCAGCTCGACAGGGGGTAATTCACCCCTCCACTTT. Residues: CASSSTGGNSPLHF. Together with reference TRBV7-2 and TRBJ1-6, the CDR3 gives the full variable domain: GAGVSQSPSNKVTEKGKDVELRCDPISGHTALYWYRQSLGQGLEFLIYFQGNSAPDKSGLPSDRFSAERTGGSVSTLTIQRTQQEDSAVYLCASSSTGGNSPLHFGNGTRLTVT.

V is TRBV5-1 and J is TRBJ1-5; D uncertain. The V gene's germline CDR1 is SGHRS and CDR2 YFSETQ. The CDR3 is 19 amino acids. Trimming stripped 3 bases from V and 0 bases from J, with 22 bases between. The CDR3 region is CASSSEDHPKLYSNQPQHF. CDR3 nucleotides: TGCGCCAGCAGCTCAGAGGACCATCCCAAGCTATATAGCAATCAGCCCCAGCATTTT.

The chain employs TRBV30 and TRBJ1-6; TRBD1 agrees at 11 bases. The junction had 10 bases not matched to a gene; V was cut back by 5 bases and J by 7 bases. The CDR3 has 16 amino acids. Germline-derived CDR1 and CDR2 are GTSNPN and SVGIG (reference sequence). The CDR3: CAWAHRDRGKNSPLHF. The CDR3 DNA is TGTGCCTGGGCCCACCGGGACAGGGGGAAGAATTCACCCCTCCACTTT.

This clone was seen more than once but under ten times. V is TRBV4-2 and J is TRBJ2-7; 7 bases are shared with TRBD1. This CDR3 has 16 residues. The V gene's germline CDR1 is LGHNA and CDR2 YNFKEQ. V dropped 4 bases and J dropped 6; count of bases not matched to a gene: 15. The CDR3 DNA follows: TGTGCCAGCAGCCCCGGTTTGGGGACAGAAACTTCCGAGCAGTACTTC. Its protein is CASSPGLGTETSEQYF.

This clone was picked up a small number of times. The chain recombines TRBV18 with TRBJ2-5; no clear D gene. The V and J ends lost 2 bases and 5 bases respectively, with 9 bases between them. The germline V gene encodes CDR1 KGHSH and CDR2 LQKENI. This CDR3 has 13 residues. CDR3 sequence (DNA): TGTGCCAGCTCACCAGTTGTAGCCGAGACCCAGTACTTC. It specifies CASSPVVAETQYF.

V gene TRBV5-4 combines with J gene TRBJ1-6, with 7 bases identical to TRBD1. The CDR3 extends over 15 amino acids. The germline CDR1 and CDR2 sequences are SGHNT and YYREEE (reference sequence). V was clipped by 4 bases and J by 3 bases; unmatched bases: 4. The CDR3 nucleotides are TGTGCCAGCAGCCTCGGGACAGTCTATAATTCACCCCTCCACTTT. Residues: CASSLGTVYNSPLHF.

The chain links TRBV30 to TRBJ2-5; D is possibly TRBD2 (8 bases). This CDR3 is built from 15 residues. V was pared by 0 bases and J by 4 bases, with 15 bases between. From germline, CDR1 is GTSNPN and CDR2 SVGIG (reference sequence). This chain's CDR3 is CAWSVGGAGGETQYF. The CDR3 DNA sequence: TGTGCCTGGAGTGTCGGGGGGGCAGGGGGAGAGACCCAGTACTTC.

The chain uses TRBV23-1 and TRBJ2-3; no clear D gene. TRBV23-1 is an ORF, and what it does is uncertain. This CDR3 has 14 amino acids. V lost 3 bases and J lost 0, with 7 bases in between. The CDR3 coding sequence is TGCGCCAGCAGTCAGTCCCATAGCACAGATACGCAGTATTTT. Its translation: CASSQSHSTDTQYF.

This clone was recorded once. The rearrangement joins TRBV6-5 to TRBJ2-7; D gene unclear. The germline V gene encodes CDR1 MNHEY and CDR2 SVGAGI. The CDR3 totals 14 residues. V was clipped by 6 bases and J by 0 bases, with 12 bases between them. CDR3 in amino acids: CASRDPYNSYEQYF. CDR3 DNA sequence: TGTGCCAGCAGGGATCCTTACAACTCCTACGAGCAGTACTTC.

This chain joins TRBV2 and TRBJ1-4; tentative D call: TRBD1 (5 bases). This CDR3 spans 14 amino acids. Germline V gene sequence: CDR1 SNHLY, CDR2 FYNNEI. V was pared by 3 bases and J by 6 bases, with 11 bases between. CDR3 loop: CASSDAAGDEKLFF. DNA for the CDR3: TGTGCCAGCAGTGATGCGGCGGGGGATGAAAAACTGTTTTTT.

The chain recombines TRBV18 with TRBJ1-1, with D hard to call. V was pared by 1 base and J by 0 bases, with 3 bases between. CDR1 is KGHSH, CDR2 LQKENI, per germline. This CDR3 contains 13 residues. In DNA, the CDR3 is TGTGCCAGCTCACCACGAATGAACACTGAAGCTTTCTTT. Translated, it gives CASSPRMNTEAFF.

The gene calls are TRBV29-1 and TRBJ1-2; the match to TRBD1 covers 9 bases. With 7 bases clipped from V and 2 bases from J, the junction kept 5 bases outside the gene matches. CDR3 size: 13 residues. Germline CDR1 and CDR2: SQVTM and ANQGSEA. CDR3 loop: CSAVQGANYGYTF. Here the CDR3 DNA reads TGCAGCGCAGTACAGGGGGCGAACTATGGCTACACCTTC.

V is TRBV10-3 and J is TRBJ2-2; 12 bases line up with TRBD1. Germline-derived CDR1 and CDR2 are ENHRY and SYGVKD. The V gene end was trimmed by 6 bases and the J gene end by 4 bases; junction bases not matched to a gene: 18. This CDR3 is 20 amino acids long. CDR3 bases: TGTGCCATCAGCGGACCCTTGAGGGACAGGGGGCGAGTGGCCACCGGGGAGCTGTTTTTT. Encoded protein: CAISGPLRDRGRVATGELFF.

The V gene is TRBV14, the J gene TRBJ1-2; D gene unclear. Trimming stripped 4 bases from V and 5 bases from J, with 14 bases between. The CDR3 runs to 14 residues. Germline CDR1 and CDR2: SGHDN and FVKESK. In DNA form, the CDR3 reads TGTGCCAGCAGCCCCTCCTTGTCCCTATATGGCTACACCTTC. Its protein is CASSPSLSLYGYTF.

The CDR3 spells CAWSNRLFAEAFF. For the CDR3, the DNA is TGTGCCTGGTCGAATAGGCTTTTCGCTGAAGCTTTCTTT. V usage is TRBV30 and J usage is TRBJ1-1; no firm D call. Germline CDR1 and CDR2: GTSNPN and SVGIG (reference sequence). The CDR3 length is 13 residues. Trimming stripped 5 bases from V and 6 bases from J, with 16 bases between. Drawing the rest from reference TRBV30 and TRBJ1-1, the complete variable domain is SQTIHQWPATLVQPVGSPLSLECTVEGTSNPNLYWYRQAAGRGLQLLFYSVGIGQISSEVPQNLSASRPQDRQFILSSKKLLLSDSGFYLCAWSNRLFAEAFFGQGTRLTVV.

The chain carries TRBV9 and TRBJ2-1; unclear D gene. V gave up 3 bases and J gave up 13 bases, with 11 bases separating them. The CDR3 runs 11 residues. CDR1 is SGDLS, CDR2 YYNGEE, per germline. CDR3 sequence: CASSENSEQFF. The CDR3 nucleotides are TGTGCCAGCAGCGAAAATTCCGAACAGTTCTTC. The full variable domain, in which reference TRBV9 and TRBJ2-1 provide the parts outside the CDR3, is DSGVTQTPKHLITATGQRVTLRCSPRSGDLSVYWYQQSLDQGLQFLIQYYNGEERAKGNILERFSAQQFPDLHSELNLSSLELGDSALYFCASSENSEQFFGPGTRLTVL.

This clone was seen a single time. The genes are TRBV29-1 and TRBJ2-7; 7 bases match TRBD1. The CDR3 is 13 residues long. From germline, CDR1 is SQVTM and CDR2 ANQGSEA. The trim removed 7 bases at V and 3 bases at J, leaving 9 bases unmatched. CDR3 sequence reads: CSAGTVAGYEQYF. DNA of the CDR3: TGCAGCGCGGGGACAGTTGCGGGCTACGAGCAGTACTTC.

V gene TRBV6-1 combines with J gene TRBJ1-5; 7 positions match TRBD1. The CDR3 runs to 17 residues. The V segment lost 4 bases and the J segment 5 bases; nucleotides outside the gene matches: 14. Germline V gene sequence: CDR1 MNHNS, CDR2 SASEGT. CDR3 loop: CASSGRDRRLLDQPQHF. DNA for the CDR3: TGTGCCAGCAGTGGACGGGACAGACGCCTCTTAGATCAGCCCCAGCATTTT.

The genes are TRBV6-5 and TRBJ1-1; D unclear. Germline CDR1 reads MNHEY; CDR2 reads SVGAGI. This CDR3 spans 13 amino acids. The germline V and J ends were trimmed by 0 bases and 7 bases, with 9 bases remaining between them. CDR3 in amino acids: CASSYSDRLEAFF. The CDR3 nucleotides are TGTGCCAGCAGTTACTCGGATCGACTTGAAGCTTTCTTT.

The chain recombines TRBV19 with TRBJ1-1; D might be TRBD1 (5 bases). Germline V gene data show CDR1 as LNHDA and CDR2 as SQIVND (reference sequence). V lost 7 bases and J lost 1, with 16 bases in between. This CDR3 has 15 amino acids. Here the CDR3 reads CASIRTGTANTEAFF. The CDR3 nucleotides read TGTGCCAGTATACGGACCGGGACTGCGAACACTGAAGCTTTCTTT. The complete variable domain, with remaining parts taken from reference TRBV19 and TRBJ1-1, reads DGGITQSPKYLFRKEGQNVTLSCEQNLNHDAMYWYRQDPGQGLRLIYYSQIVNDFQKGDIAEGYSVSREKKESFPLTVTSAQKNPTAFYLCASIRTGTANTEAFFGQGTRLTVV.

The rearrangement links TRBV19 to TRBJ1-1; possible D gene TRBD1, 5 bases. The CDR3 runs to 14 residues. The germline gives CDR1 LNHDA, CDR2 SQIVND (reference sequence). Trimming removed 7 bases at V and 0 bases at J, with 12 bases between. CDR3 DNA sequence: TGTGCCAGTACCCGACAGTACATGAACACTGAAGCTTTCTTT. Its protein product is CASTRQYMNTEAFF.